Shown below are 20 T cell receptor beta chains from a single sample sequenced in a study of T cells in Graves' hyperthyroidism and ophthalmopathy (dated by TCRdb to the late 2010s). The library was obtained by multiplex PCR. Data came from an Illumina HiSeq 2000. The TCR beta CDR3 regions were amplified from RNA transcripts. A first-round RT-PCR of the TCR CDR3 used the HTBI primer set with the Qiagen OneStep RT-PCR kit. TCRdb handled the public reads itself, with Q25 trimming in fastp and clone calling in MiXCR, and kept productive beta chains. Each CDR3 protein appears once, grouped with its most common genes and DNA. This sample holds more than 550,000 distinct CDR3 sequences; roughly 46% were observed only once. The top ten hold 6.5% to 9% of the sample. Sequenced material: peripheral blood or thyroid tissue (not recorded which). Receptor source: an adult man with Graves' disease, either hyperthyroidism or ophthalmopathy (not recorded which).

Many counts were recorded for this clonotype. The genes are TRBV15 and TRBJ1-4, with no clear D. Trimming pared 3 bases from V and 3 bases from J, leaving 2 bases between. CDR3 size: 12 residues. Germline CDR1 reads LNHNV; CDR2 reads YYDKDF (reference sequence). CDR3 residues: CATSRSNEKLFF. The CDR3 nucleotides are TGTGCCACCAGCAGGTCTAATGAAAAACTGTTTTTT.

This chain uses TRBV12-3 or TRBV12-4 with TRBJ1-5, with 8 positions matching TRBD1. The CDR3 contains 14 residues. Unmatched junction bases numbered 2, after V lost 5 bases and J lost 2 bases. CDR3 in DNA: TGTGCCAGCAGTGGGGACAGGCGCAATCAGCCCCAGCATTTT. Translating it yields CASSGDRRNQPQHF.

V gene TRBV10-3 combines with J gene TRBJ1-3; the match to TRBD1 covers 7 bases. Trimming at V came to 4 bases and at J to 7 bases, leaving 13 bases not matched to a gene. The CDR3 totals 16 residues. CDR1 and CDR2 from the germline V gene are ENHRY and SYGVKD. The CDR3: CAISVEQGVDRNTIYF. The CDR3 nucleotides are TGTGCCATCAGTGTTGAGCAGGGGGTGGATCGGAACACCATATATTTT.

V and J are TRBV19 and TRBJ1-5; 9 bases are a match to TRBD1. V lost 9 bases and J lost 1; bases outside the gene matches: 19. The germline CDR1 and CDR2 sequences are LNHDA and SQIVND (reference sequence). The CDR3 runs to 19 residues. CDR3 sequence: CASLGAGTGPKGSNQPQHF. CDR3 sequence (DNA): TGTGCCAGCCTCGGAGCCGGGACAGGGCCGAAAGGAAGCAATCAGCCCCAGCATTTT.

The rearrangement joins TRBV11-2 to TRBJ2-2, with 10 bases that match TRBD1. Per the germline V gene, CDR1 is SGHAT and CDR2 is FQNNGV. The CDR3 sequence is 15 residues long. Trimming cost V 5 bases and J 6 bases; bases outside gene matches: 6. CDR3 nucleotide sequence: TGTGCCAGCAGCCTTCCCGGGACAGGGGCCGGGGAGCTGTTTTTT. It codes for CASSLPGTGAGELFF.

The rearrangement links TRBV5-5 to TRBJ1-6, with 8 bases matching TRBD1. CDR3 length equals 19 residues. V was pared by 4 bases and J by 7 bases, with 19 bases of the junction left unmatched. The germline V gene encodes CDR1 SGHKS and CDR2 YYEKEE (reference sequence). CDR3 in DNA: TGTGCCAGCAGCCCAACGGGACAGGCCACCACCGGCCCGAATTCACCCCTCCACTTT. Its translation: CASSPTGQATTGPNSPLHF.

This chain joins TRBV7-2 and TRBJ1-1, with D uncertain. V lost 5 bases, J lost 7 bases, and 14 bases lay in between. The CDR3 is 13 residues long. Germline V gene lookup returns CDR1 SGHTA and CDR2 FQGNSA. CDR3 protein: CASSERTTREAFF. The CDR3, as DNA: TGTGCCAGCAGCGAGCGGACTACGCGTGAAGCTTTCTTT.

On this clonotype itself: A much larger clone is a single base away; this may be a read error. The V and J genes are TRBV12-3 or TRBV12-4 and TRBJ2-7; 8 bases map to TRBD2. Trimming cost V 5 bases and J 6 bases; bases outside gene matches: 9. The CDR3 is made up of 14 amino acids. CDR3 bases: TGTGCCAGCAGTGCCACTAGCGGAAGCCTCGAGCAGTACTTC. This encodes CASSATSGSLEQYF.

The CDR3, as DNA: TGTGCCACCGCCGGACTAGCGGGAGGTGAGCAGTTCTTC. It specifies CATAGLAGGEQFF. The J gene is TRBJ2-1, the V gene TRBV24-1, with 14 bases matching TRBD2. Germline assignment: CDR1 KGHDR and CDR2 SFDVKD. This CDR3 has 13 residues. The ends lost 9 bases at V and 9 bases at J; junction bases unmatched: 3.

There are many counts of this clonotype. This chain connects TRBV20-1 to TRBJ1-2, with a possible D match to TRBD1 (6 bases). CDR3 size: 13 residues. Trimming pared 3 bases from V and 4 bases from J, leaving 12 bases between. Germline V CDR1 and CDR2: DFQATT, SNEGSKA (reference sequence). The CDR3 coding sequence is TGCAGTGCTAGCAACAGGGCTGGCTATGGCTACACCTTC. Translated: CSASNRAGYGYTF.

This clonotype turned up a few times. CDR3 DNA: TGTGCCAGTAGTATAATTGGAGACAGGGGTAGCAATCAGCCCCAGCATTTT. Protein product: CASSIIGDRGSNQPQHF. The chain recombines TRBV19 with TRBJ1-5; 8 positions agree with TRBD1. The V segment lost 2 bases and the J segment 0 bases; nucleotides outside the gene matches: 6. Looked up from germline, CDR1 is LNHDA and CDR2 is SQIVND (reference sequence). The CDR3 consists of 17 residues.

This clonotype was detected once. The junction does not match germline at one end; this may be a read error. The rearrangement links TRBV12-3 or TRBV12-4 to TRBJ2-5; 8 nucleotides line up with TRBD1. The CDR3 has 13 residues. The CDR3 DNA is TGTGCCAGCACCCCGGACAGGGAAGAGGCCCAGTACTTC. Encoded protein: CASTPDREEAQYF.

This chain links TRBV29-1 with TRBJ2-2; D is unclear. This CDR3 has 11 amino acids. Germline values: CDR1 SQVTM, CDR2 ANQGSEA. Trimming removed 4 bases at V and 8 bases at J, with 8 bases between. The DNA for the CDR3 is TGCAGCGTTGCAGACTCTGGGGAGCTGTTTTTT. It translates to CSVADSGELFF.

The chain employs TRBV24-1 and TRBJ2-5; D is unclear. CDR1 is KGHDR and CDR2 is SFDVKD in the germline V gene. The CDR3 has 13 residues. Trimming left V 5 bases short and J 5 bases short, with 11 bases between. CDR3 DNA sequence: TGTGCCACCAGTGGGCAGGTGCAGGAGACCCAGTACTTC. Residues: CATSGQVQETQYF.

V gene TRBV7-9 combines with J gene TRBJ2-3; D not resolved. V was clipped by 1 base and J by 4 bases, with 3 bases between them. From germline, CDR1 is SEHNR and CDR2 FQNEAQ (reference sequence). This CDR3 has 12 amino acids. The CDR3 DNA reads as TGTGCCAGCAGCTTAGACGCAGATACGCAGTATTTT. This encodes CASSLDADTQYF.

This clonotype was counted a few times. The chain has TRBV20-1 and TRBJ1-1; D is uncertain. Deletions cut 0 bases from V and 5 bases from J, with 13 bases between. This CDR3 contains 14 residues. CDR1 DFQATT and CDR2 SNEGSKA come from the germline V gene (reference sequence). CDR3 region: CSARDGSITTEAFF. The CDR3 DNA reads TGCAGTGCTAGAGACGGTTCTATTACGACTGAAGCTTTCTTT.

The chain recombines TRBV5-1 with TRBJ1-3; TRBD1 agrees at 8 bases. Germline lookup yields CDR1 SGHRS and CDR2 YFSETQ. The CDR3 sequence is 17 residues long. Trimming cost V 0 bases and J 0 bases; bases outside gene matches: 5. This CDR3 is CASSLVGTGVSGNTIYF. In DNA, the CDR3 is TGCGCCAGCAGCTTGGTGGGGACAGGCGTCTCTGGAAACACCATATATTTT.

This clonotype was seen only a few times. V gene TRBV7-9 combines with J gene TRBJ2-5; tentative D call: TRBD1 (7 bases). Germline CDR1 and CDR2: SEHNR and FQNEAQ (reference sequence). Trimming pared 0 bases from V and 4 bases from J, leaving 18 bases between. CDR3 length: 17 amino acids. The CDR3, as DNA: TGTGCCAGCAGCTTAGCGCCGGCAGGGGGGAGTGGAGAGACCCAGTACTTC. Translating gives CASSLAPAGGSGETQYF.

The rearrangement uses TRBV10-3 and TRBJ1-6; TRBD1 is a possible D gene (6 bases). With 10 bases removed from V and 7 bases from J, the gap between germline ends came to 20 bases. Looked up from germline, CDR1 is ENHRY and CDR2 is SYGVKD. The CDR3 covers 15 residues. The DNA for the CDR3 is TGTGCCAGCGTTGAAGATCCCAGGGGAAATTCACCCCTCCACTTT. Protein sequence: CASVEDPRGNSPLHF.

The chain uses TRBV7-9 and TRBJ1-1, with 8 bases identical to TRBD1. Germline assignment: CDR1 SEHNR and CDR2 FQNEAQ (reference sequence). V gave up 1 base and J gave up 1 base; unmatched junction bases: 11. The CDR3 has 18 residues. The CDR3, as DNA: TGTGCCAGCAGCTTAGGCAGGACAGGGAGGGTTGGGAACACTGAAGCTTTCTTT. Translation: CASSLGRTGRVGNTEAFF.